This T cell receptor (beta chain) was retrieved from a study of CD8 T cells in Susac syndrome. It was with random hexamers that about 0.45 to 1 ug RNA was reverse transcribed. Multiplex immunoSEQ PCR targeted 54 Vbeta and 13 Jbeta TCR beta segments. Each CDR3 protein gets one entry after TCRdb re-called the immunoSEQ multiplex PCR reads with MiXCR. The sample has 100,000 to 150,000 distinct CDR3 sequences, 75% to 90% seen once. The multiple sclerosis controls were treatment-naive patients affected by stable or active relapsing-remitting disease. Germline CDR1 is MDHEN and CDR2 is SYDVKM. There are 12 residues in the CDR3. V lost 4 bases and J lost 0, with 3 bases in between. This clonotype has a single count.

The sequence was obtained from a human donor with multiple sclerosis. The gene calls are TRBV28 and TRBJ2-5; D uncertain. Input material: CD8+ T cells from PBMCs. For the CDR3, the DNA is TGTGCCAGCAGTTCGTACCAAGAGACCCAGTACTTC. This gives the protein CASSSYQETQYF.